These 10 T cell receptor beta chains were all obtained from the same sample, sequenced in a study of cytomegalovirus exposure and HLA in healthy donors. Using immunoSEQ multiplex PCR, the repertoire was profiled, and TCRdb retains in-frame clones only, with some absent. The sample carries about 350,000 clones, about nine tenths recorded once. Sequences were obtained from PBMCs. The origin of the receptors is a woman in her twenties or thirties in good health and CMV-seropositive.

The rearrangement links TRBV27 to TRBJ2-7; the match to TRBD1 covers 7 bases. Germline trimming cut 8 bases from V and 2 bases from J; bases unmatched to any gene: 6. Germline CDR1 MNHEY, CDR2 SMNVEV (reference sequence). The CDR3 runs to 13 residues. The CDR3 here is CASRQGSTYEQYF. The CDR3 DNA reads TGTGCCAGCCGACAGGGCTCAACCTACGAGCAGTACTTC.

The chain recombines TRBV7-7 with TRBJ2-3; weak D call: TRBD1 (5 bases). The CDR3 has 14 residues. Germline lookup yields CDR1 SSHAT and CDR2 FNYEAQ (reference sequence). The germline V and J ends were trimmed by 5 bases and 2 bases, with 11 bases remaining between them. The CDR3 DNA reads as TGTGCCAGCAGCCGAGCAGGGTTCACAGATACGCAGTATTTT. Translated: CASSRAGFTDTQYF.

CDR3 DNA: TGTGCCAGCAGCCGACCGGGCGGGTCCTACGAGCAGTACTTC. It specifies CASSRPGGSYEQYF. The chain couples TRBV7-2 to TRBJ2-7; a possible D gene is TRBD2 (5 bases). Germline V gene sequence: CDR1 SGHTA, CDR2 FQGNSA. This CDR3 comprises 14 residues. V lost 5 bases and J lost 1, with 12 bases in between. The full variable domain, with the rest looked up from reference TRBV7-2 and TRBJ2-7, is GAGVSQSPSNKVTEKGKDVELRCDPISGHTALYWYRQSLGQGLEFLIYFQGNSAPDKSGLPSDRFSAERTGGSVSTLTIQRTQQEDSAVYLCASSRPGGSYEQYFGPGTRLTVT.

The chain is built from TRBV4-3 and TRBJ1-4; possible D gene TRBD1, 5 bases. V lost 0 bases and J 4 bases, leaving 15 bases between the germline ends. The CDR3 spans 17 residues. From germline, CDR1 is LGHNA and CDR2 YSLEER. CDR3 amino acids: CASSQDRGARRNEKLFF. CDR3 sequence (DNA): TGCGCCAGCAGCCAAGATCGAGGGGCGCGCCGTAATGAAAAACTGTTTTTT.

V and J are TRBV9 and TRBJ2-7, with TRBD1 identical over 10 bases. Germline V gene lookup returns CDR1 SGDLS and CDR2 YYNGEE. The junction had 7 bases not matched to a gene; V was cut back by 2 bases and J by 2 bases. There are 16 residues in the CDR3. CDR3 bases: TGTGCCAGCAGCGTCGACGGGACAGGGGTGACCTACGAGCAGTACTTC. The encoded protein is CASSVDGTGVTYEQYF.

The rearrangement uses TRBV5-8 and TRBJ2-1; unclear D gene. The germline V and J ends were trimmed by 0 bases and 5 bases, with 9 bases remaining between them. CDR3 length: 14 amino acids. The germline gives CDR1 SGHTS, CDR2 YDEGEE. The CDR3, as DNA: TGTGCCAGCAGCTTGGGACCCCCTAACAATGAGCAGTTCTTC. It yields the protein CASSLGPPNNEQFF.

This clone was observed a single time. The chain joins TRBV2 to TRBJ2-7; no firm D call. The CDR3 extends over 13 amino acids. Trimming cost V 10 bases and J 3 bases, with 16 bases left between them. Germline V gene lookup returns CDR1 SNHLY and CDR2 FYNNEI. The CDR3 DNA follows: TGTGCCACCCGGCCCGGGCCGATCTACGAGCAGTACTTC. This encodes CATRPGPIYEQYF.

The chain recombines TRBV5-1 with TRBJ2-5, with a possible D match to TRBD1 (6 bases). Germline CDR1 is SGHRS and CDR2 is YFSETQ. The CDR3 spans 14 residues. The ends were cut back, 5 bases at V and 4 bases at J, with 15 bases in the middle. The DNA for the CDR3 is TGCGCCAGCAGTGGATCGGCAGGGGCAGAGACCCAGTACTTC. Amino acids: CASSGSAGAETQYF.

The chain has TRBV5-4 and TRBJ2-1; 7 bases line up with TRBD2. Trimming at V came to 5 bases and at J to 9 bases, leaving 5 bases not matched to a gene. The CDR3 runs 12 residues. Germline CDR1 SGHNT, CDR2 YYREEE (reference sequence). The CDR3, as DNA: TGTGCCAGCAGTCTAGCGGCCGGTGAGCAGTTCTTC. It is translated as CASSLAAGEQFF.

This sequence joins TRBV5-1 and TRBJ1-1, with TRBD1 matching over 8 bases. V gave up 3 bases and J gave up 5 bases; unmatched junction bases: 6. The length of the CDR3 is 14 residues. Looked up from germline, CDR1 is SGHRS and CDR2 is YFSETQ. The CDR3 protein is CASSSRTGGTEAFF. Here the CDR3 DNA reads TGCGCCAGCAGCTCACGTACAGGGGGAACTGAAGCTTTCTTT.